This T cell receptor (beta chain) comes out of a study of CD8 T cells in ankylosing spondylitis. General study results and limits: Clones that were linked to disease were CD8+ and were relatively rare in peripheral blood. What seemed typical of ankylosing spondylitis blood was a TCR beta motif built from several highly homologous variants. Enrichment of disease-linked clones was reportedly significant in matched ankylosing spondylitis synovial fluid.

This clonotype was counted only a few times. What it binds is unknown. Researchers built TCR beta libraries using quantitative 5'-RACE with molecular barcodes. TCRdb analysed the 5' RACE reads with MiXCR anew, one entry per CDR3 protein. This sample has around 340,000 distinct CDR3 sequences, with roughly 20% found just once. This clonotype was obtained from a male donor with ankylosing spondylitis or in good health (not recorded which). Sequencing used blood, either unsorted or a sorted T cell fraction (not recorded which).

The CDR3 region has the DNA TGTGCCAGCAGCAGGGGTAATGATTCACCCCTCCACTTT. It encodes CASSRGNDSPLHF. The V and J genes are TRBV27 and TRBJ1-6, with D possibly being TRBD1 (6 bases). The CDR3 consists of 13 residues. Germline-derived CDR1 and CDR2 are MNHEY and SMNVEV (reference sequence). The V end was cut by 6 bases, the J end by 8 bases, with 11 bases between.